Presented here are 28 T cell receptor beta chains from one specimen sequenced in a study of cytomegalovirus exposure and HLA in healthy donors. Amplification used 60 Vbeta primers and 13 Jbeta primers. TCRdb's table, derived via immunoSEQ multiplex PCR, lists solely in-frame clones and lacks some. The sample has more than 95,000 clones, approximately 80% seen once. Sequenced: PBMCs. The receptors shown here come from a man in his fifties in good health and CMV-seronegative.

The CDR3 bases are TGCGCCAGCAGCTCGTCAGGGGGCGCAAATGGAAACACCATATATTTT. Translation gives CASSSSGGANGNTIYF. The chain joins TRBV5-1 to TRBJ1-3; TRBD1 matches 8 bases. CDR3 length: 16 amino acids. Germline CDR1 and CDR2: SGHRS and YFSETQ. Losses at the gene ends were 3 bases for V and 3 bases for J; bases not matched to a gene: 8.

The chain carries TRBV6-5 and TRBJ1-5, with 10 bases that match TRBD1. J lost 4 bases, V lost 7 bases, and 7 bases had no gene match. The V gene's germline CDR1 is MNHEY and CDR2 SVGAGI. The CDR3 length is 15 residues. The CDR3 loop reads CASIMTGGANQPQHF. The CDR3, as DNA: TGTGCCAGCATTATGACAGGGGGCGCAAATCAGCCCCAGCATTTT.

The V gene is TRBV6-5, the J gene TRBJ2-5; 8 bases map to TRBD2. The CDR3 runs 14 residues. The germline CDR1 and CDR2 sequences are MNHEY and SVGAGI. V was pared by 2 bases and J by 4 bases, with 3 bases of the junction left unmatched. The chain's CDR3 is CASSYTSGGETQYF. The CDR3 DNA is TGTGCCAGCAGTTACACCAGCGGGGGAGAGACCCAGTACTTC.

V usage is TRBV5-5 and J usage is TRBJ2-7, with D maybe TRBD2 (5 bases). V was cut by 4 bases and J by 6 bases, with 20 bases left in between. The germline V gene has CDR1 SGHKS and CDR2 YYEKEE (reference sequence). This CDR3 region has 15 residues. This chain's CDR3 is CASSPLGQEVGEQYV. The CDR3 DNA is TGTGCCAGCAGCCCACTCGGGCAGGAGGTCGGCGAGCAGTACGTC.

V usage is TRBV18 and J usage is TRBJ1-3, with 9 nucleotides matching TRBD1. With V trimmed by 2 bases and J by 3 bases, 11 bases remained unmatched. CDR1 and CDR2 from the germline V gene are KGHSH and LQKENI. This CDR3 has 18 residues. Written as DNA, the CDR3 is TGTGCCAGCTCACCAGTCGGGACAGGGTTCGGAGGTGGAAACACCATATATTTT. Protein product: CASSPVGTGFGGGNTIYF.

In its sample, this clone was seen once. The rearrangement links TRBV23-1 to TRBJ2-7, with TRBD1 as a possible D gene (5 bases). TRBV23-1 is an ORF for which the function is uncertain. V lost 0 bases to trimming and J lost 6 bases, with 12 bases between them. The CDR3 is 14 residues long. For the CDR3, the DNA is TGCGCCAGCAGTCAATCGACAGTTTATTGCGAGCAGTACTTC. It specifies CASSQSTVYCEQYF.

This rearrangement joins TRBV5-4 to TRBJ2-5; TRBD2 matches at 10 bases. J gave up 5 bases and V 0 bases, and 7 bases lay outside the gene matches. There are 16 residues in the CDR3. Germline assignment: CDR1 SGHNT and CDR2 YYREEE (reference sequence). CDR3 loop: CASSLAPSGGQETQYF. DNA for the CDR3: TGTGCCAGCAGCTTGGCCCCTAGCGGGGGACAGGAGACCCAGTACTTC.

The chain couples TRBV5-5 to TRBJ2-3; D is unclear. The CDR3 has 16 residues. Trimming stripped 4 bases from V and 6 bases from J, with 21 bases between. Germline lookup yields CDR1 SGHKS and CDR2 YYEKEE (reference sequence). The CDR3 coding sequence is TGTGCCAGCAGCCCGGGTATACTGGAACTCAAGGATACGCAGTATTTT. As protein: CASSPGILELKDTQYF.

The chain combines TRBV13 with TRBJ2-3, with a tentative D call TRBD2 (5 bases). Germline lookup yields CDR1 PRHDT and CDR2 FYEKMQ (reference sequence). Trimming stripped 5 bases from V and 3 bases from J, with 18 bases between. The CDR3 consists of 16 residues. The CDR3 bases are TGTGCCAGCAGCCCACTTGCGGGCCTCGGGACAGATACGCAGTATTTT. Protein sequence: CASSPLAGLGTDTQYF.

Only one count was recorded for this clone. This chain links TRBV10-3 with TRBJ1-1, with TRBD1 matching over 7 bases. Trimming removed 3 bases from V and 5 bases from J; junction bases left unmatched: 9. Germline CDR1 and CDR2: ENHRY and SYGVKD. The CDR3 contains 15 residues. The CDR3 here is CAISDFPGGRTEAFF. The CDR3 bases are TGTGCCATCAGTGACTTTCCAGGGGGAAGGACTGAAGCTTTCTTT.

As DNA, the CDR3 is TGCGCCAGCAGCCAAGATCCGTCAGGGGAATGGACCCAGTACTTC. Translating gives CASSQDPSGEWTQYF. V is TRBV4-1 and J is TRBJ2-5, with D perhaps TRBD1 (6 bases). This CDR3 spans 15 amino acids. V lost 0 bases and J lost 7, with 15 bases in between. In germline, CDR1 is MGHRA, CDR2 YSYEKL.

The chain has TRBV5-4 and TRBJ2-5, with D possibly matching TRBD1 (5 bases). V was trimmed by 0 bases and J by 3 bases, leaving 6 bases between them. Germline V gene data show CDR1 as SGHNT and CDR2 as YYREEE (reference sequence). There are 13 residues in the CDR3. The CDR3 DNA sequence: TGTGCCAGCAGCTTGGGCAGGGAAGAGACCCAGTACTTC. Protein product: CASSLGREETQYF. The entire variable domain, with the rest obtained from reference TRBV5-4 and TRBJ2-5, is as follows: ETGVTQSPTHLIKTRGQQVTLRCSSQSGHNTVSWYQQALGQGPQFIFQYYREEENGRGNFPPRFSGLQFPNYSSELNVNALELDDSALYLCASSLGREETQYFGPGTRLLVL.

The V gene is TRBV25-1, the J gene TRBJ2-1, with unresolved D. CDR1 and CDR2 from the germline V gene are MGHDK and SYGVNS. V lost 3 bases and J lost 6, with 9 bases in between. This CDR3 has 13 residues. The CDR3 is CASSDPGGNEQFF. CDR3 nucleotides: TGTGCCAGCAGTGACCCCGGCGGCAATGAGCAGTTCTTC.

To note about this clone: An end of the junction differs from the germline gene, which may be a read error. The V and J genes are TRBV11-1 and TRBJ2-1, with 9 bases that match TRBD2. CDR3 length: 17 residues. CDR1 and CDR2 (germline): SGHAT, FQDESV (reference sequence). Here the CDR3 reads CASSRMAGGHSYNEQFF. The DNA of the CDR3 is TGTGCCAGCAGCCGTATGGCGGGGGGGCATTCCTATAATGAGCAGTTCTTC.

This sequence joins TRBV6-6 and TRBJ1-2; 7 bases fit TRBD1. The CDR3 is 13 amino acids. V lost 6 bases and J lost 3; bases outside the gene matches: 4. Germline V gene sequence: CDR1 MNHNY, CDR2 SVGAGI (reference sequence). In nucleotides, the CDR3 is TGTGCCAGCAGCACCACAGGGGACTATGGCTACACCTTC. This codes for CASSTTGDYGYTF.

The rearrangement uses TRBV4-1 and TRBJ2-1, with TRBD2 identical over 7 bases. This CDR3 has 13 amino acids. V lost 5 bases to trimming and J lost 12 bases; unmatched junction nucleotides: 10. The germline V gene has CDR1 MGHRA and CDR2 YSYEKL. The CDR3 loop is CASSLPSGEGQFF. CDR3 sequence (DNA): TGCGCCAGCAGCTTACCAAGCGGGGAGGGGCAGTTCTTC.

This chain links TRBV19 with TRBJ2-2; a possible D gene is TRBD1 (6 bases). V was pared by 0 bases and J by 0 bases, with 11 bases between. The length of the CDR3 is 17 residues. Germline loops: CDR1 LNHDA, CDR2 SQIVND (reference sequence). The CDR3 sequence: CASSIDWQGTNTGELFF. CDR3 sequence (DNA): TGTGCCAGTAGTATAGATTGGCAGGGGACGAACACCGGGGAGCTGTTTTTT.

This chain's CDR3 is CASSPGQNSYEQYF. CDR3 DNA: TGCGCCAGCAGCCCCGGACAGAATAGCTACGAGCAGTACTTC. V and J are TRBV5-1 and TRBJ2-7; a possible D gene is TRBD1 (6 bases). V lost 4 bases and J 3 bases, leaving 14 bases between the germline ends. Per the germline V gene, CDR1 is SGHRS and CDR2 is YFSETQ. The CDR3 contains 14 residues. Full variable domain (rest looked up from reference TRBV5-1 and TRBJ2-7): KAGVTQTPRYLIKTRGQQVTLSCSPISGHRSVSWYQQTPGQGLQFLFEYFSETQRNKGNFPGRFSGRQFSNSRSEMNVSTLELGDSALYLCASSPGQNSYEQYFGPGTRLTVT.

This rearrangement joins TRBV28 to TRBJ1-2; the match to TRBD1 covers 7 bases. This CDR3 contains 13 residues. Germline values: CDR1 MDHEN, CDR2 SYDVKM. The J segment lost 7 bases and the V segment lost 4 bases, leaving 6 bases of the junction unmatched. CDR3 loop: CASSSTGRVGYTF. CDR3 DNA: TGTGCCAGCAGTTCGACAGGGCGGGTTGGCTACACCTTC.

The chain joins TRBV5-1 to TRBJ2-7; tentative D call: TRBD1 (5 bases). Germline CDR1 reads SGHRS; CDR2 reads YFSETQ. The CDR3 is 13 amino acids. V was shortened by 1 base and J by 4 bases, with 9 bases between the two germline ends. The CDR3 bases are TGCGCCAGCAGCTTGCCCGACAGTTACGAGCAGTACTTC. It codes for CASSLPDSYEQYF.

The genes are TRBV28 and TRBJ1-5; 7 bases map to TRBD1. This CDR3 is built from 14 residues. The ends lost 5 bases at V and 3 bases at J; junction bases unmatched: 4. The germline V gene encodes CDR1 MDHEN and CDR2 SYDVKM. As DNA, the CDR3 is TGTGCCAGCAGTATCGACAGGGACAATCAGCCCCAGCATTTT. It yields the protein CASSIDRDNQPQHF.

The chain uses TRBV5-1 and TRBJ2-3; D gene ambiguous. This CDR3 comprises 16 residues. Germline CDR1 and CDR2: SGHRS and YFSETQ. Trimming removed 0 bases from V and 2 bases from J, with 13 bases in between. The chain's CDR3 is CASSLEPLHNTDTQYF. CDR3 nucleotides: TGCGCCAGCAGCTTGGAACCACTCCATAACACAGATACGCAGTATTTT.

CDR3 bases: TGCGCCAGCAGCTTGGGTGACCGAGCGGGGGGACTTAATGAGCAGTTCTTC. Translation gives CASSLGDRAGGLNEQFF. The chain uses TRBV5-1 and TRBJ2-1, with 9 bases fitting TRBD2. Germline V gene data show CDR1 as SGHRS and CDR2 as YFSETQ. There are 17 residues in the CDR3. V was clipped by 0 bases and J by 7 bases; unmatched bases: 11.

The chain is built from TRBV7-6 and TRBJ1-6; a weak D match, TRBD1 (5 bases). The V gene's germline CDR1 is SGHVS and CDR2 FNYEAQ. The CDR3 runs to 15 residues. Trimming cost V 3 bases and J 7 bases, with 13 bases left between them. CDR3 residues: CASSFSSGGNSPLHF. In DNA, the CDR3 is TGTGCCAGCAGCTTCTCATCCGGGGGAAATTCACCCCTCCACTTT. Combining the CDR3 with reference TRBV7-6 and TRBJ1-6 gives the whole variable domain GAGVSQSPRYKVTKRGQDVALRCDPISGHVSLYWYRQALGQGPEFLTYFNYEAQQDKSGLPNDRFSAERPEGSISTLTIQRTEQRDSAMYRCASSFSSGGNSPLHFGNGTRLTVT.

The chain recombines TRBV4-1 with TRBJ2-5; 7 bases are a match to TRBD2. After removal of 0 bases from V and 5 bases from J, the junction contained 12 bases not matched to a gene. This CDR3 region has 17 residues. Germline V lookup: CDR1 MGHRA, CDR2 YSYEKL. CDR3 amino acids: CASSQDLGRGSSETQYF. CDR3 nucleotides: TGCGCCAGCAGCCAAGATCTTGGGCGGGGGAGTTCGGAGACCCAGTACTTC.

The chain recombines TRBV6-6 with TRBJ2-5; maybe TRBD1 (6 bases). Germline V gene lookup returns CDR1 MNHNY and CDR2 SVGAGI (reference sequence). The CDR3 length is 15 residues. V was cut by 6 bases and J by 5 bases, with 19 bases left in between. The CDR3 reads CASRPAGARRETQYF. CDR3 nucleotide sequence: TGTGCCAGCAGACCCGCAGGGGCCCGGCGGGAGACCCAGTACTTC.

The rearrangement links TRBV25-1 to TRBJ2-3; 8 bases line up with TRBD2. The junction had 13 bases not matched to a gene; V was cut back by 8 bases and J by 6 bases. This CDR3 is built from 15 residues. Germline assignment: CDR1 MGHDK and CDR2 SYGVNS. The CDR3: CASRDQGLVTDTQYF. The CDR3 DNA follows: TGTGCCAGCCGGGATCAGGGACTAGTAACCGATACGCAGTATTTT.

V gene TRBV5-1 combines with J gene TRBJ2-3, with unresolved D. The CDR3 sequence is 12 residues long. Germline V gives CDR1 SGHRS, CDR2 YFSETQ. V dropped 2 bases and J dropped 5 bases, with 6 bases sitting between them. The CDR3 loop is CASSFGQDTQYF. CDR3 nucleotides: TGCGCCAGCAGCTTTGGCCAAGATACGCAGTATTTT.